The T cell receptor beta chain under discussion was sequenced for a study of cytomegalovirus exposure and HLA in healthy donors. The study, taken as a whole, reports: There were 150 or so TCR beta chains listed as cytomegalovirus-associated.

This PCR relied on a set of 60 Vbeta primers and 13 Jbeta primers. Only in-frame clones appear in the TCRdb table, and some are missing; sequencing was by immunoSEQ multiplex PCR. Of roughly 50,000 clones detected, roughly 77% appear once; the ten largest clones hold 6% to 7%. The V segment lost 8 bases and the J segment 5 bases; nucleotides outside the gene matches: 10. This CDR3 has 14 residues. Per the germline V gene, CDR1 is SGHNT and CDR2 is YYREEE (reference sequence). In its sample, this clone was seen once. Antigen specificity is unknown. The chain employs TRBV5-4 and TRBJ2-5, with 9 bases identical to TRBD1. The TCR originated in a man under 40 in good health and CMV-seropositive. Material: PBMCs. The CDR3 DNA follows: TGTGCCAGTCAATCGGACAGGGGAAGGGAGACCCAGTACTTC. It yields the protein CASQSDRGRETQYF.